The next 4 T cell receptor beta chains were all read from a single sample in a study of Ad26.COV2.S vaccination and SARS-CoV-2 variants. The table came from immunoSEQ multiplex PCR; TCRdb's copy has only in-frame clones and leaves some out. Here the sample spans about 320,000 clones, about 86% being singletons. Regarding treatment: roughly 18 received Ad26.COV2.S at low or high dose, single or two shots; roughly 5 received placebo; per-sample allocation not given. Repertoires come from day 63 after the first vaccine or placebo injection. Sequences were derived from peripheral blood, sampled in a trial of Ad26.COV2.S vaccine versus placebo. The source is a person between 18 and 65 years old who received the Ad26.COV2.S COVID-19 vaccine or a placebo.

This clone was counted a single time. This chain joins TRBV3-1 (or the pseudogene TRBV3-2) and TRBJ1-1; D is undetermined. The V end was cut by 4 bases, the J end by 0 bases, with 3 bases between. The CDR3 covers 12 residues. Germline V gives CDR1 LGHDT, CDR2 YNNKEL (reference sequence). CDR3 nucleotide sequence: TGTGCCAGCAGCCTCATGAACACTGAAGCTTTCTTT. As protein: CASSLMNTEAFF.

This clone was counted once. J is TRBJ2-5 and V is TRBV18; no firm D call. CDR1 is KGHSH and CDR2 is LQKENI in the germline V gene. Trimming pared 3 bases from V and 2 bases from J, leaving 13 bases between. The CDR3 loop spans 15 amino acids. The CDR3 DNA sequence: TGTGCCAGCTCACCCGCTCCGCTAGGACAAGAGACCCAGTACTTC. Its translation is CASSPAPLGQETQYF. The complete variable domain, with remaining parts taken from reference TRBV18 and TRBJ2-5, reads NAGVMQNPRHLVRRRGQEARLRCSPMKGHSHVYWYRQLPEEGLKFMVYLQKENIIDESGMPKERFSAEFPKEGPSILRIQQVVRGDSAAYFCASSPAPLGQETQYFGPGTRLLVL.

V is TRBV5-4 and J is TRBJ1-1; 8 nucleotides agree with TRBD1. This CDR3 region has 15 residues. Germline trimming cut 0 bases from V and 10 bases from J; bases unmatched to any gene: 11. Germline CDR1 is SGHNT and CDR2 is YYREEE (reference sequence). The CDR3 DNA is TGTGCCAGCAGCTTGGGCGGGTCCGACAGGGGATTAGCTTTCTTT. It encodes CASSLGGSDRGLAFF.

V gene TRBV7-9 combines with J gene TRBJ1-5; no firm D call. The germline gives CDR1 SEHNR, CDR2 FQNEAQ (reference sequence). The CDR3 loop spans 15 amino acids. The germline V and J ends were trimmed by 1 base and 7 bases, with 14 bases remaining between them. This CDR3 is CASSLDEGKKQPQHF. The DNA for the CDR3 is TGTGCCAGCAGCTTAGATGAAGGAAAGAAGCAGCCCCAGCATTTT.